These T cell receptor beta chains were read from a single sample in a study of T cells after yellow fever vaccination. TCRdb used MiXCR to reprocess the 5' RACE reads, holding one entry per CDR3 protein. The sample yields roughly 250,000 distinct CDR3 sequences, roughly 13% seen once. The sequenced sample was CD4+ T cells sorted from PBMCs, obtained 45 days after the yellow fever booster vaccination. The receptor set was obtained from a man younger than 45 who received the YFV17D yellow fever vaccine. Each CDR3 is given with its conserved first and last residue. Fields, in order: clone size, J gene, D gene, V gene, CDR3 protein, CDR3 DNA. The D gene is left open where the match is weak. The size entry is marked missing in some rows and otherwise reads once, few, many or a size class.

.	TRBJ2-1	TRBD1	TRBV20-1	CSATTGQFYNEQFF	TGCAGTGCGACTACGGGACAGTTTTACAATGAGCAGTTCTTC
few	TRBJ2-3	TRBD2	TRBV12-3/TRBV12-4	CASSSGLAVRDTQYF	TGTGCCAGCAGCTCGGGACTAGCGGTTCGAGATACGCAGTATTTT
.	TRBJ2-3	TRBD2	TRBV5-1	CASSLLASDTQYF	TGCGCCAGCAGCTTACTAGCGTCTGATACGCAGTATTTT
.	TRBJ2-3	.	TRBV10-3	CAISESKGGGADTQYF	TGTGCCATCAGTGAGTCGAAGGGAGGTGGGGCAGATACGCAGTATTTT
many	TRBJ2-2	.	TRBV5-1	CASRLGPNTGELFF	TGCGCCAGCAGGTTGGGCCCGAACACCGGGGAGCTGTTTTTT
few	TRBJ2-1	TRBD2	TRBV12-3/TRBV12-4	CASSKLAGNYNEQFF	TGTGCCAGCAGTAAACTAGCGGGAAATTACAATGAGCAGTTCTTC
.	TRBJ2-5	TRBD1	TRBV5-1	CVSSLLGRGREETQYF	TGCGTCAGCAGCTTGTTAGGAAGGGGGCGCGAAGAGACCCAGTACTTC
.	TRBJ2-6	.	TRBV4-3	CASSQRTTSGANVLTF	TGCGCCAGCAGCCAACGTACCACTTCTGGGGCCAACGTCCTGACTTTC
.	TRBJ1-1	.	TRBV3-1	CASSQDPGVTEAFF	TGTGCCAGCAGCCAAGATCCAGGGGTCACTGAAGCTTTCTTT
.	TRBJ2-3	TRBD2	TRBV4-2	CASSPGLAGDTDTQYF	TGTGCCAGCAGCCCAGGTTTAGCGGGAGACACAGATACGCAGTATTTT
few	TRBJ2-6	.	TRBV5-1	CASSLEGGSGANVLTF	TGCGCCAGCAGCTTGGAAGGGGGCTCTGGGGCCAACGTCCTGACTTTC
.	TRBJ1-4	.	TRBV20-1	CSARKTGLSNEKLFF	TGCAGTGCTAGAAAAACAGGGTTATCTAATGAAAAACTGTTTTTT
many	TRBJ2-7	.	TRBV7-9	CASSSGRIYEQYF	TGTGCCAGCAGCTCCGGACGGATCTACGAGCAGTACTTC
.	TRBJ1-5	.	TRBV28	CASNLGSRSNQPQHF	TGTGCCAGCAACCTAGGGTCGCGAAGCAATCAGCCCCAGCATTTT
many	TRBJ1-1	TRBD1	TRBV10-1	CASRDRGSTEAFF	TGCGCCAGCAGAGACAGGGGTTCCACTGAAGCTTTCTTT
.	TRBJ1-5	.	TRBV10-3	CAISESGGHQPQHF	TGTGCCATCAGTGAGTCAGGGGGGCATCAGCCCCAGCATTTT
few	TRBJ2-2	.	TRBV11-3	CASSLRGETGELFF	TGTGCCAGCAGCTTGAGGGGTGAAACCGGGGAGCTGTTTTTT